The text below deals with one T cell receptor beta chain. No count is recorded, though its frequency marks this clonotype as medium-sized (0.01 to 0.1%). It has no known antigen specificity. The data were taken from a study of T cell clusters in autoimmune cytopenias (dated by TCRdb to about 2019). A note on the overall study: The median TRB sequencing depth was 50,000 to 60,000 reads per sample, and the median number of distinct TRB clonotypes was roughly 2,400 per sample. TRB and IGH repertoires from peripheral blood were sequenced in autoimmune cytopenia patients at active disease and during treatment follow-up, with healthy, CLL and autoimmune hepatitis controls included alongside. The study was designed to test whether a disease-specific immune repertoire signature usable as a blood-based biomarker is carried by autoimmune cytopenia patients. Study-wide findings and limitations: The T cell clusters were defined only in silico, and the functional role of the clusters still needed to be validated experimentally. TRB repertoire shifts, with less even repertoires observed in secondary cytopenia and CLL, were mostly attributed to lymphoma bias rather than autoimmunity. GLIPH results suggested that primary autoimmune cytopenia patients were missing physiological T cell clusters, with under 55 clusters found only in healthy donors compared with fewer than 20 found only in patients. In the comparison of secondary cytopenia with CLL, the cluster-lack signature was not observed, apparently because the dominant lymphoma-associated repertoire masked the signature. Healthy donors had almost three times as many exclusive TRB clusters as active autoimmune hepatitis patients, a finding consistent with an autoimmunity-wide signature.

According to the germline V gene, CDR1 reads SQVTM and CDR2 reads ANQGSEA. The CDR3 contains 13 residues, cysteine and phenylalanine counted. The DNA is not on file. TRB rearrangements were amplified by multiplex PCR following a touch-down protocol, with the TRB-A and TRB-B primer pools mixed in one tube. Illumina adapters and sample indices were added to the amplicons through two consecutive PCR reactions using Phusion HS II polymerase. Amplicons were gel-purified with the NucleoSpin Gel and PCR Clean-up kit, then quantified by Qubit and quality-checked on an Agilent 2100 Bioanalyzer. Sequencing of the libraries was done on an Illumina MiSeq with 600-cycle, single-indexed, paired-end runs. Processing in the source paper ran as follows. MiXCR version 2.1.12 with the default MiXCR reference library was used to align and assemble TRB reads. Each unique CDR3 nucleotide sequence defined a clone, and only productive sequences with at least two reads were analysed. Repertoire diversity was assessed with alpha-parameterized diversity profiles (alpha 0 to 5), including the Shannon (alpha 1) and Simpson (alpha 2) indices, which were computed with an R script. The tcR package was used to compute combinatorial TRB VJ usage, and cohorts were compared on this usage by principal component analysis with ade4. TCRbeta CDR3s were clustered with GLIPH on cohort pairs matched by age and read depth, and cluster frequencies were compared by Wilcoxon test. TCRdb reprocessed the reads into one record per CDR3 protein sequence, lacking DNA. The V and J calls here are based on TCRdb, not the publication. This sample's listing comprises approximately 16,000 distinct CDR3 sequences. The ten top clones hold 2% to 2.5% of the sample.

For each sample, TRB amplification used about 270 ng of peripheral blood genomic DNA, equal to approximately 38,000 genome equivalents. The V and J genes are TRBV29-1 and TRBJ1-2; TCRdb indicates TRBD1, and absent DNA this call remains unverified. This sequence originates from a human donor with an autoimmune cytopenia or autoimmune hepatitis (not recorded which). The sequenced material came from peripheral blood. The encoded CDR3 is CSAADRGLYGYTF.